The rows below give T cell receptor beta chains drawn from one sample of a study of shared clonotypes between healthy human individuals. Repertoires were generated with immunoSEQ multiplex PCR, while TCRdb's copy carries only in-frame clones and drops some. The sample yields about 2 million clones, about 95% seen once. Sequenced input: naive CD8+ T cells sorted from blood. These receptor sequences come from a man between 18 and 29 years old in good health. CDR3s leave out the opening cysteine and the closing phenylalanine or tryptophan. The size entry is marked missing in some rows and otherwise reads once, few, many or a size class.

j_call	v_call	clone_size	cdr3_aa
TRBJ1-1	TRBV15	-	ATSGLNTEAF
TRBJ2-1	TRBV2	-	ASNDRDREANEQF
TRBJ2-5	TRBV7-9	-	ASSGGGQMIWETQY
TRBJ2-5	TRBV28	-	ASSWDGEETQY
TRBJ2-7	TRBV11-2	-	ASRLSQNSYEQY
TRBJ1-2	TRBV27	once	ASSSGTGVSYGYT
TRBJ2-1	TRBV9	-	ASSVGGGYNEQF
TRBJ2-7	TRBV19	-	ASSIGGLGTYEQY
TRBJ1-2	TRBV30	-	AWDGQGDLANYGYT
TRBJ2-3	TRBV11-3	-	ASTTRGGTDTQY
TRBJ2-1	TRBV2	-	ASSEEGNYNEQF
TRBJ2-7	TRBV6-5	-	ASSYSWDHYEQY
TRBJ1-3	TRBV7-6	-	ASSSKLQGGGNTIY
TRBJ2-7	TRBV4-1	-	ASSLPGYEQY
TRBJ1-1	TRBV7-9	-	ASSADRGRQDTEAF
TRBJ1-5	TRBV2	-	ASRDGQASNQPQH
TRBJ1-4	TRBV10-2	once	ASSSGTYNEKLF
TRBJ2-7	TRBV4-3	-	ASSAPEGSLSYEQY
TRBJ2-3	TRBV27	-	ASSSYAGGPDTQY
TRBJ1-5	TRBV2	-	ASRTGGTGYSNQPQH
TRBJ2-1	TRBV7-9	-	ASSPPWGSYNEQF
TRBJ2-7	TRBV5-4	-	ASSYGQGRSYEQY
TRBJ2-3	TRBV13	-	ASSLRTASTDTQY
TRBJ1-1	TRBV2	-	ASSEQNTEAF
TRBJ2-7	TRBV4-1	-	ASSQGVRNPSYEQY
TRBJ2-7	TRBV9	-	ASSAEGQSSYEQY
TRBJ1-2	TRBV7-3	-	ASSPTGTEDYGYT
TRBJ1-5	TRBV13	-	ASSLGGGGQPQH
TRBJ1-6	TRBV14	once	ASSLDRENSPLH
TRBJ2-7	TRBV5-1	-	ASSTEEGLSEQY
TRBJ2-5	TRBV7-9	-	ASSTAVWETQY
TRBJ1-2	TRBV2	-	ASSTSREGYGYT
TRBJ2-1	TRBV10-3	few	AIGDGGLAGSGF
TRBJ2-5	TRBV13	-	ASSTTPGQGLAETQY
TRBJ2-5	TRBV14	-	ASSLGIAGGDPQETQY
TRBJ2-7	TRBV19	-	ASSIGGRVYEQY
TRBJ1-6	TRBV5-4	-	ASSLEGAGHNSPLH
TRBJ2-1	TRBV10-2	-	ASRVWDRGPNEQF
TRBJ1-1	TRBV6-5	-	ASSYSEGVNTEAF
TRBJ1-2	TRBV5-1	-	ASSLSGRDGYT
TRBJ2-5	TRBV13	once	ASSGYGTGEETQY
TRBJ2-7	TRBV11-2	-	ASSPAGAPSYEQY
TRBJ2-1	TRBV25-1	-	ASTPGNPRGLYNEQF
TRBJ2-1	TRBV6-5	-	ASSYPGLAGEWEQF